The following is a T cell receptor beta chain sequence with its context. Antigen: not known. One junction end disagrees with the germline gene, perhaps due to a read error. This record belongs to a study of naive and memory T cell subsets. Amplification of ligated cDNA took four PCR rounds with SP2 and nested alpha and beta constant primers. TCRdb re-called the UMI-ligation and nested PCR reads through MiXCR, storing one row per CDR3 protein. Of 40,000 or so distinct CDR3 sequences in the sample, about 11% were seen once. Treatment defined: skin biopsy from PPD injection site in Mantoux-positive individual. The library had UMIs added by 3' ligation of an oligonucleotide to TCR cDNA. Unsorted total RNA, roughly 1 to 1000 ng, was DNase treated before reverse transcription. The germline gives CDR1 SGHRS, CDR2 YFSETQ. There are 14 residues in the CDR3. Study findings and constraints: Delayed type IV hypersensitivity infiltration was taken to explain higher tuberculin-site TCR counts.

Sequences were derived from skin, sampled from a tuberculin skin test site. The gene calls are TRBV5-1 and TRBJ2-1; 9 nucleotides match TRBD1. This clonotype originated in an adult in good health. CDR3 sequence (DNA): TGCGCCAGCAGGTTGGACAGGGGACCGAATGAGCAGTTCTTC. Residues: CASRLDRGPNEQFF.